Sequencing of this TCR beta chain was carried out in a study of T cell responses to AZD1222 COVID-19 vaccine. The V and J ends lost 3 bases and 2 bases respectively, with 16 bases between them. Germline V CDR1 and CDR2: GTSNPN, SVGIG (reference sequence). This CDR3 region has 15 residues. Profiled with immunoSEQ multiplex PCR; TCRdb holds only in-frame clones, not every one. Seen here are 150,000 to 200,000 clones, around 95% observed once, and the top ten hold about 0.64%. A remark on this clone: Its target is not known.

Study findings and constraints: Among vaccine-associated CD4 TCRs, coverage spanned spike, with dominance at 160-218 and 743-854. Repertoires were sampled only after the peak T cell response.

V gene TRBV30 combines with J gene TRBJ1-2; D not certain. The specimen comprised peripheral blood, sampled on day 0 of AZD1222 vaccination. This TCR came from an adult in good health. CDR3 residues: CAWRGQSSGNYGYTF. CDR3 sequence (DNA): TGTGCCTGGAGGGGCCAATCGTCCGGAAACTATGGCTACACCTTC. The full variable domain, its missing parts supplied by reference TRBV30 and TRBJ1-2, is SQTIHQWPATLVQPVGSPLSLECTVEGTSNPNLYWYRQAAGRGLQLLFYSVGIGQISSEVPQNLSASRPQDRQFILSSKKLLLSDSGFYLCAWRGQSSGNYGYTFGSGTRLTVV.